A selection of T cell receptor beta chains follows, all from one sample in a study of identical twins. TCRdb independently ran MiXCR on the 5' RACE reads; one entry per CDR3 protein. The table lists roughly 750,000 distinct CDR3 sequences, roughly 20% of them singletons. The data also belong to a second study, concerning T cells expressing NK-cell markers.

Source material: PBMCs. These receptor sequences come from a woman aged 18-35 years in good health. The CDR3 runs from the conserved cysteine through the conserved F or W. The D gene is left open where the match is weak. Expanded clones get a size class; other rows say once, few or many, or leave the size out.

D	V	J	size	DNA	CDR3
TRBD2	TRBV12-3/TRBV12-4	TRBJ2-2	few	TGTGCCAGCAGTTCCGGGAGCGGGGGCCCCCCCGGGGAGCTGTTTTTT	CASSSGSGGPPGELFF
-	TRBV12-3/TRBV12-4	TRBJ1-1	few	TGTGCCAGCAGTTTAGTCAAACGAGCTTTCTTT	CASSLVKRAFF
TRBD2	TRBV20-1	TRBJ2-1	few	TGCAGTGCTAGATTAGCGGGAGGGATGGGAAAGTTCTTC	CSARLAGGMGKFF
TRBD1	TRBV20-1	TRBJ2-5	few	TGCAGTGCTAGAGAACGGACAGGGAGGTGGGAGACCCAGTACTTC	CSARERTGRWETQYF
-	TRBV7-7	TRBJ2-1	many	TGTGCCAGCTCGGAGGATGAGCAGTTCTTC	CASSEDEQFF
TRBD2	TRBV12-3/TRBV12-4	TRBJ2-5	-	TGTGCCGTCACCCTGGGGACTAGCCCAGAGACCCAGTACTTC	CAVTLGTSPETQYF
-	TRBV5-1	TRBJ1-6	-	TGCGCCAGCAGCTCGATCGGTCAAACGGATTCACCCCTCCACTTT	CASSSIGQTDSPLHF
TRBD1	TRBV29-1	TRBJ1-2	-	TGCAGCGTTGAGGACAGGCGAGATGGCTACACCTTC	CSVEDRRDGYTF
-	TRBV30	TRBJ2-7	-	TGTGCCTGGAGTGTGTCGGCAGTCGAGCAGTACTTC	CAWSVSAVEQYF
TRBD2	TRBV6-2/TRBV6-3	TRBJ2-2	once	TGTGCCAGCAGTCCCGGGACTAGCGGGGGTACGAACACCGGGGAGCTGTTTTTT	CASSPGTSGGTNTGELFF
TRBD2	TRBV20-1	TRBJ2-3	-	TGCAGTGCTGGGGACTCCGGGACTAGCGGGAGAGGAGAGCAGTATTTT	CSAGDSGTSGRGEQYF
-	TRBV12-3/TRBV12-4	TRBJ2-1	many	TGTGCCAGCCAGGGCTCAGGGTGGGGCAGGGATGAGCAGTTCTTC	CASQGSGWGRDEQFF
TRBD1	TRBV12-3/TRBV12-4	TRBJ2-7	-	TGTGCCAGCAGTGTTGGGACAGGGAGGACCTACGAGCAGTACTTC	CASSVGTGRTYEQYF
TRBD1	TRBV11-2	TRBJ2-5	-	TGTGCCAGCAGCTTGAACTCCGGACAGGGCCACCAAGAGACCCAGTACTTC	CASSLNSGQGHQETQYF
-	TRBV20-1	TRBJ1-1	-	TGCAGTGCTTACTCCCCGGGGGCCGGGGAAGCTTTCTTT	CSAYSPGAGEAFF
TRBD1	TRBV6-5	TRBJ2-5	many	TGTGCCAGCAGTTTACAGGGGGCGGGAGAGACCCAGTACTTC	CASSLQGAGETQYF
-	TRBV5-6	TRBJ2-2	-	TGTGCCAGCAGCTACCAGGTCGACTATCGGGGGGAGCTGTTTTTT	CASSYQVDYRGELFF
-	TRBV28	TRBJ1-1	-	TGTGCCAGCAGTTTAATTGGGGGGCCCACTGAAGCTTTCTTT	CASSLIGGPTEAFF
TRBD1	TRBV6-5	TRBJ2-7	few	TGTGCCAGCAGTCTACAGGGGGCCCACTACGAGCAGTACTTC	CASSLQGAHYEQYF
TRBD1	TRBV15	TRBJ2-7	few	TGTGCCACCAGCCTGAGCTCTTTACGGGACAGAACCTACGAGCAGTACTTC	CATSLSSLRDRTYEQYF
TRBD2	TRBV6-5	TRBJ2-7	once	TGTGCCAGCGGGAGGGATCCCTACGAGCAGTACTTC	CASGRDPYEQYF
TRBD1	TRBV19	TRBJ1-1	-	TGTGCCAGTACCTTATACAGGGGCGCTAACACTGAAGCTTTCTTT	CASTLYRGANTEAFF
-	TRBV5-1	TRBJ1-5	-	TGCGCCACCAGGGGAGGGCCAGGACAGCCCCAGCATTTT	CATRGGPGQPQHF
TRBD1	TRBV20-1	TRBJ2-5	-	TGCAGTGCCTCTTTCGAGACAGGGCCCAAGAAGACCCAGTACTTC	CSASFETGPKKTQYF
-	TRBV4-2	TRBJ2-7	-	TGTGCCAGCAGCCAAGGGACGCCGGGGCTCGAGCAGTACTTC	CASSQGTPGLEQYF
-	TRBV18	TRBJ1-1	many	TGTGCCAGCTCACCACGGCGGGGGGATAAGACTGAAGCTTTCTTT	CASSPRRGDKTEAFF
TRBD2	TRBV6-5	TRBJ2-1	-	TGTGCCAGCAGCCCCCTAGCGGGAGCATGGTTCTTC	CASSPLAGAWFF
-	TRBV10-1	TRBJ2-2	few	TGCGCCAGCAGTGAGACCGGCCGGCCCAAACTGAACACCGGGGAGCTGTTTTTT	CASSETGRPKLNTGELFF
TRBD2	TRBV9	TRBJ2-1	-	TGTGCCAGCAGCCCCAAGAGCGGGAGCTCCTACAATGAGCAGTTCTTC	CASSPKSGSSYNEQFF
-	TRBV7-2	TRBJ2-1	-	TGTGCCAGCAGCTTAGTTGTAGGCAGGTCCTACAATGAGCAGTTCTTC	CASSLVVGRSYNEQFF
TRBD1	TRBV6-1	TRBJ2-5	-	TGTGCCAGCAGCCCAACCCCTGCTTGGACAGGACAACAAGAGACCCAGTACTTC	CASSPTPAWTGQQETQYF